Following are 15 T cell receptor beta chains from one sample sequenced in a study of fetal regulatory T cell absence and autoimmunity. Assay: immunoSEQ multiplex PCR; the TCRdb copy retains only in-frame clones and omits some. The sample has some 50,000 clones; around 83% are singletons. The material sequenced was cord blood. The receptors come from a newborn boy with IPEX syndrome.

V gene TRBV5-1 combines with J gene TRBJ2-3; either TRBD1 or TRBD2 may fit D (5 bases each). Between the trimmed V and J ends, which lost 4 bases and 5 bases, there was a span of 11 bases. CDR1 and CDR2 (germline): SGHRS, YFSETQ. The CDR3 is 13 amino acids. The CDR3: CASSPTRGDTQYF. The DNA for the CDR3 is TGCGCCAGCAGCCCCACTAGGGGAGATACGCAGTATTTT. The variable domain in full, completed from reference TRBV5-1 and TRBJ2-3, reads KAGVTQTPRYLIKTRGQQVTLSCSPISGHRSVSWYQQTPGQGLQFLFEYFSETQRNKGNFPGRFSGRQFSNSRSEMNVSTLELGDSALYLCASSPTRGDTQYFGPGTRLTVL.

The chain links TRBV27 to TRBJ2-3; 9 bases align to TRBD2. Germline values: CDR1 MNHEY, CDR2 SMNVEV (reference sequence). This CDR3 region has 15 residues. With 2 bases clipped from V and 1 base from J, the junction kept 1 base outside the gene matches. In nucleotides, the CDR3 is TGTGCCAGCAGTTTAGCGGGGGGGGGCACAGATACGCAGTATTTT. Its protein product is CASSLAGGGTDTQYF.

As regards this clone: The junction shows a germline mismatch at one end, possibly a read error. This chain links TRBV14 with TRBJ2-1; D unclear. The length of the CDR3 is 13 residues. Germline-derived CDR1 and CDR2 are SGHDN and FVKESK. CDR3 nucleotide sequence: TGTGCCAGCAGCCAATCCAGACACAACGAGCAGTTCTTC. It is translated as CASSQSRHNEQFF.

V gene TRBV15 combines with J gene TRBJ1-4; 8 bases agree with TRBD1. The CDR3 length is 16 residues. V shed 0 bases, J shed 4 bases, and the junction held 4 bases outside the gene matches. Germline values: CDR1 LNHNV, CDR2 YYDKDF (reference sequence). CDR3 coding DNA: TGTGCCACCAGCAGAGACCAGACAGGGGTTAATGAAAAACTGTTTTTT. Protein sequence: CATSRDQTGVNEKLFF.

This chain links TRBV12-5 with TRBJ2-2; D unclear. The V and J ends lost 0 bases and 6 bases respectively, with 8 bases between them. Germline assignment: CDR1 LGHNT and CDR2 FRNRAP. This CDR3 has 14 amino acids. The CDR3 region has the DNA TGTGCTAGTGGTTTGGTACGGGTGCCCGGGGAGCTGTTTTTT. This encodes CASGLVRVPGELFF. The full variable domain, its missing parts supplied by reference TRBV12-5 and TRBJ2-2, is DARVTQTPRHKVTEMGQEVTMRCQPILGHNTVFWYRQTMMQGLELLAYFRNRAPLDDSGMPKDRFSAEMPDATLATLKIQPSEPRDSAVYFCASGLVRVPGELFFGEGSRLTVL.

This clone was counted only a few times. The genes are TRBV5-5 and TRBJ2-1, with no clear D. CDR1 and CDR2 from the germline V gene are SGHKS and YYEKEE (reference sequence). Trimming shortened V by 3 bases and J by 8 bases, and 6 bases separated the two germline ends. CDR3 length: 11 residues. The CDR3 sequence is CASSSNHEQFF. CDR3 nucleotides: TGTGCCAGCAGCTCGAATCATGAGCAGTTCTTC.

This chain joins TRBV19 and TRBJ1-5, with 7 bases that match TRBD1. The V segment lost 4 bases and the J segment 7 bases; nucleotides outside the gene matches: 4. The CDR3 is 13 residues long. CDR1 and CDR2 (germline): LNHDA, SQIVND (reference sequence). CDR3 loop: CASSRPGGQPQHF. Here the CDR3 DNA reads TGTGCCAGTAGTAGGCCAGGGGGACAGCCCCAGCATTTT.

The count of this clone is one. The CDR3 protein is CASSPDGGGSSYEQYF. In nucleotides, the CDR3 is TGCGCCAGCAGCCCCGATGGGGGAGGGAGCTCCTACGAGCAGTACTTC. The V and J genes are TRBV5-1 and TRBJ2-7; TRBD2 aligns across 7 bases. The V gene's germline CDR1 is SGHRS and CDR2 YFSETQ. After removal of 4 bases from V and 0 bases from J, the junction contained 10 bases not matched to a gene. The CDR3 is 16 amino acids.

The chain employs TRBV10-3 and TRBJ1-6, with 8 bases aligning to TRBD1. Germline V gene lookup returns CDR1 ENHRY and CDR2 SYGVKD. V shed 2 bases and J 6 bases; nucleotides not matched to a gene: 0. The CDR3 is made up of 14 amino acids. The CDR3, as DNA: TGTGCCATCAGTGAGGGACAGGGTAATTCACCCCTCCACTTT. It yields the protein CAISEGQGNSPLHF.

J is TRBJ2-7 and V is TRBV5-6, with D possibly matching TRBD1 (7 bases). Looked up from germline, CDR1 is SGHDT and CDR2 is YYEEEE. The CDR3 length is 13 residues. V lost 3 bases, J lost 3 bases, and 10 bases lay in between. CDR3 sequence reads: CASSSGGSYEQYF. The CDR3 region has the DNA TGTGCCAGCAGCTCAGGGGGGAGCTACGAGCAGTACTTC.

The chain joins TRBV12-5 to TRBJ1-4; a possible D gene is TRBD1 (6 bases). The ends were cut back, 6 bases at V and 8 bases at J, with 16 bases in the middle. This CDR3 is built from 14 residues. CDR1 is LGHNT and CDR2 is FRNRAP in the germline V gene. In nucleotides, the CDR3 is TGTGCTAGTGGGCCCGGGACAAGGGTGGAAAAACTGTTTTTT. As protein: CASGPGTRVEKLFF. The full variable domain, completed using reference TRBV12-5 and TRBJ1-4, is DARVTQTPRHKVTEMGQEVTMRCQPILGHNTVFWYRQTMMQGLELLAYFRNRAPLDDSGMPKDRFSAEMPDATLATLKIQPSEPRDSAVYFCASGPGTRVEKLFFGSGTQLSVL.

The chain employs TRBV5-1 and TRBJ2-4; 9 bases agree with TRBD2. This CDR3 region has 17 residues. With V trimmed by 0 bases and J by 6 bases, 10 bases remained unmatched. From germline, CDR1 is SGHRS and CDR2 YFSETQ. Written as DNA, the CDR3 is TGCGCCAGCAGCTTGGGTATAGTCGGTAGCGGGAGAAACATTCAGTACTTC. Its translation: CASSLGIVGSGRNIQYF.

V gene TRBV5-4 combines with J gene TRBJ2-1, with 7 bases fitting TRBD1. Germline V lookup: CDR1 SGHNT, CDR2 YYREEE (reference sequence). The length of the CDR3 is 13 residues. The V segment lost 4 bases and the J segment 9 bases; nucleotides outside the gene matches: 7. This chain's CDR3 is CASSEDRTGEQFF. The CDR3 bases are TGTGCCAGCAGCGAGGACAGGACCGGTGAGCAGTTCTTC.

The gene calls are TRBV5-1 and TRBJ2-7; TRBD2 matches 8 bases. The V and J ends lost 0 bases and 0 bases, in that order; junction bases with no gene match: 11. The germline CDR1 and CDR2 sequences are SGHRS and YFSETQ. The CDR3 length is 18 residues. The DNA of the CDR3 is TGCGCCAGCAGCTTGGCCTTAGCGGGATCACAATACTCCTACGAGCAGTACTTC. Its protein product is CASSLALAGSQYSYEQYF.

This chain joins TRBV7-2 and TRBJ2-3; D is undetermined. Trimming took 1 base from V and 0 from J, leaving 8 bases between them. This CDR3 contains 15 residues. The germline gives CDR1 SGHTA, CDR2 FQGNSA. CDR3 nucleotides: TGTGCCAGCAGCTTAGTTTCGGAGAGCACAGATACGCAGTATTTT. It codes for CASSLVSESTDTQYF.